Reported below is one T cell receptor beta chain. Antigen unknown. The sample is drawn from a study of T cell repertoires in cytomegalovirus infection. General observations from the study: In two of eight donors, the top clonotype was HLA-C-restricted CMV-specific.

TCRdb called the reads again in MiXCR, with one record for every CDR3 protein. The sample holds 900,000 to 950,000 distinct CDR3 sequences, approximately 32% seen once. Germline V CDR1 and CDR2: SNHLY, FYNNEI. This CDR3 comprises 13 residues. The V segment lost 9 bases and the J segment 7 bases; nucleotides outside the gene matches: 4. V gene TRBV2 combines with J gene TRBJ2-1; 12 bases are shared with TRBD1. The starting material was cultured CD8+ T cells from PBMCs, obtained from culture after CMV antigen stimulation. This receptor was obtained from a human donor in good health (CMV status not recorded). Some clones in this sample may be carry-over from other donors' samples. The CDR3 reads CARGQGAENEQFF. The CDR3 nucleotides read TGTGCCAGGGGACAGGGGGCGGAAAATGAGCAGTTCTTC.